The present T cell receptor (beta chain) was sequenced within a study of control samples from healthy donors and cancer patients. The CDR3 loop spans 16 amino acids. The germline V and J ends were trimmed by 1 base and 7 bases, with 17 bases remaining between them. The germline V gene has CDR1 SGHTA and CDR2 FQGTGA. Sequenced by immunoSEQ multiplex PCR; TCRdb stores in-frame clones only, minus some. Found here are approximately 110,000 clones, roughly nine tenths of them singletons; the top ten hold 7.8%. The TCR comes from a woman under 30 in good health. J is TRBJ2-1 and V is TRBV7-3, with no clear D. The specimen was blood. The CDR3 DNA is TGTGCCAGCAGCTTAAGGGTGGGCGCGAGTATTAATGAGCAGTTCTTC. Translation gives CASSLRVGASINEQFF. The entire variable domain, with the rest obtained from reference TRBV7-3 and TRBJ2-1, is as follows: GAGVSQTPSNKVTEKGKYVELRCDPISGHTALYWYRQSLGQGPEFLIYFQGTGAADDSGLPNDRFFAVRPEGSVSTLKIQRTERGDSAVYLCASSLRVGASINEQFFGPGTRLTVL.